This entry is about one TCR beta chain. Its antigen is not identified. Data came from immunoSEQ multiplex PCR; TCRdb stores just in-frame clones and leaves some out. The data contain over 60,000 clones, more than 75% of them singletons. Focal radiation plus CTLA-4 blockade with ipilimumab was given to patients with chemo-refractory metastatic non-small-cell lung cancer. Germline V gene lookup returns CDR1 SGDLS and CDR2 YYNGEE. Trimming took off 0 bases at V and 4 bases at J, with 19 bases between the two ends. The CDR3 length is 18 residues. The sample belongs to a study of radiotherapy plus CTLA-4 blockade in lung cancer. Overall study context: The study recorded objective responses in about 20% of patients and disease control in about 31%.

Study-level findings and limits: Interferon-beta and early blood T cell clone dynamics reportedly predicted response best. After radiotherapy and ipilimumab, tumor-derived clones expanded in peripheral blood.

The genes are TRBV9 and TRBJ2-2, with D maybe TRBD2 (7 bases). The origin of this receptor is a human donor with non-small cell lung cancer that progressed on radiotherapy plus ipilimumab. Sequencing used peripheral blood, obtained from a patient treated with radiotherapy plus ipilimumab. This CDR3 is CASSVAPGREGGTGELFF. In nucleotides, the CDR3 is TGTGCCAGCAGCGTAGCCCCGGGGAGGGAAGGGGGCACCGGGGAGCTGTTTTTT.